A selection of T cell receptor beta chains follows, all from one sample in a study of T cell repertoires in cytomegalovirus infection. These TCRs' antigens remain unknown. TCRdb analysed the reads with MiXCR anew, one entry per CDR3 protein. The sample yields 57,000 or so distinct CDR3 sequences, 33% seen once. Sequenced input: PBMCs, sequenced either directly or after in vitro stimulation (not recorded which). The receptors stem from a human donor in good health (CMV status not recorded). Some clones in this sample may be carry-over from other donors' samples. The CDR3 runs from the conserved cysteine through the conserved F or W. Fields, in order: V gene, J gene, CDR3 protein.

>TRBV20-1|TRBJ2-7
CSAIPGGTTEQYF
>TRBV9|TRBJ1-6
CASSGGPGSRSPLHF
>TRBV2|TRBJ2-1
CASSELLAGGHQFF
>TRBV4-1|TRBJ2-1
CASSQRRQGANNEQFF
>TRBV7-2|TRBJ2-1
CASSLYKGGGYNEQFF
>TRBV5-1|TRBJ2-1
CASSLAPTTAGGHEQFF
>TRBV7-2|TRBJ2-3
CASSLVMDTAVSDTQYF
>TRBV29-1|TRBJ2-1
CSVEGAGRTGSYNEQFF
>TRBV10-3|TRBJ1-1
CATEAGKGEAFF
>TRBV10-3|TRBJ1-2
CAISERRFYGYTF
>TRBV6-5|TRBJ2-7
CTTGGGQMYEQYF
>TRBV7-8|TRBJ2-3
CASSTWTSGGSDTQYF
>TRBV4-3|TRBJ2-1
CASSQEIMGVGAYNEQFF
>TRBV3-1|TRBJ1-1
CASSQSGHTEAFF
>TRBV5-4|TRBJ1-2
CASSLGGDGAYGYTF
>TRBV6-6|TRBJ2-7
CASSYSVTSDYYEQYF
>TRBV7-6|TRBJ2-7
CASSLGGSSVYEQYF
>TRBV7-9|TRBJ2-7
CASSLASGRQYEQYF
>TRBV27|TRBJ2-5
CASGGFLGTQYF
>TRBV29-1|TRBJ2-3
CSLRGGGTDTQYF
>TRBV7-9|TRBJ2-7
CASSTGTSGISYEQYF
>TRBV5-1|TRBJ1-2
CASSFGASSYGYTF
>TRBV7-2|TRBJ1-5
CASSLVLGNQPQHF
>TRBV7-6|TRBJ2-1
CASSLFGTSGRVTYNEQFF
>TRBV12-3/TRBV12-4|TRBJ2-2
CASSPGPSGRDTGELFF
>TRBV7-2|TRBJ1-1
CASSLDSMNTEAFF
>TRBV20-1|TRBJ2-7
CSALPSPPYRDRVGYEQYF